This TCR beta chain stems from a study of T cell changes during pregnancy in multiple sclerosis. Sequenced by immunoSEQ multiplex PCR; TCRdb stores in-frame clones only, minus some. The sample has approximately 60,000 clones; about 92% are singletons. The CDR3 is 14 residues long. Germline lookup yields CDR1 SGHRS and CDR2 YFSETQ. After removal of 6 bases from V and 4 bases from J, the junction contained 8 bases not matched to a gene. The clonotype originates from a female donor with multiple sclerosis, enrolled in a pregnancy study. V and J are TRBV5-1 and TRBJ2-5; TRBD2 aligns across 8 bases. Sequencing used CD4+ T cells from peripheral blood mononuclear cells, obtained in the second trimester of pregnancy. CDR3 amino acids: CASTQAGAGETQYF. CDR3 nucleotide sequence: TGCGCCAGCACCCAAGCGGGAGCCGGAGAGACCCAGTACTTC.